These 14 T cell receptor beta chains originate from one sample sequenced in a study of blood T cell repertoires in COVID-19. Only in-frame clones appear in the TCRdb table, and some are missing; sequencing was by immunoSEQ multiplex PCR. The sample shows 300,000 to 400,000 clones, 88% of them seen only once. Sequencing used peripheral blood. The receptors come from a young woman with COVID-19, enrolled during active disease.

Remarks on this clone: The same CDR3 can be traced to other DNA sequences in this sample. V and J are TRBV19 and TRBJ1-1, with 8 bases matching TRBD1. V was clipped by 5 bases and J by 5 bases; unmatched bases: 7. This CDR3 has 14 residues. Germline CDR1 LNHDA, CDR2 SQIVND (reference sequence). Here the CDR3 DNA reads TGTGCCAGTAGTTCAACAGGGGGTGGAACTGAAGCTTTCTTT. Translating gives CASSSTGGGTEAFF.

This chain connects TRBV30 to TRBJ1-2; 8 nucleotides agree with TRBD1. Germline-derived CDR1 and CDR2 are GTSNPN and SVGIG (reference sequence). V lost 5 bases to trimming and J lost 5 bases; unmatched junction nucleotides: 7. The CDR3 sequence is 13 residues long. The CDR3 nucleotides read TGTGCCTGGCACCGGGACAGGAATTATGGCTACACCTTC. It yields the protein CAWHRDRNYGYTF.

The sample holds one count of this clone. CDR3 protein: CASSLDIYTGELFF. The DNA for the CDR3 is TGCGCCAGCAGCTTGGACATCTACACCGGGGAGCTGTTTTTT. The chain uses TRBV5-1 and TRBJ2-2, with D uncertain. The germline gives CDR1 SGHRS, CDR2 YFSETQ. Trimming stripped 0 bases from V and 3 bases from J, with 6 bases between. This CDR3 contains 14 residues.

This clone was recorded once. CDR3 in amino acids: CATSSHRVSESPLHF. CDR3 coding DNA: TGTGCCACCAGCAGTCACAGGGTATCGGAATCACCCCTCCACTTT. This chain uses TRBV15 with TRBJ1-6; TRBD1 is a possible D gene (6 bases). Trimming took 3 bases from V and 10 from J, leaving 16 bases between them. Per germline, CDR1 LNHNV and CDR2 YYDKDF (reference sequence). The CDR3 runs 15 residues. The full variable domain, in which reference TRBV15 and TRBJ1-6 provide the parts outside the CDR3, is DAMVIQNPRYQVTQFGKPVTLSCSQTLNHNVMYWYQQKSSQAPKLLFHYYDKDFNNEADTPDNFQSRRPNTSFCFLDIRSPGLGDTAMYLCATSSHRVSESPLHFGNGTRLTVT.

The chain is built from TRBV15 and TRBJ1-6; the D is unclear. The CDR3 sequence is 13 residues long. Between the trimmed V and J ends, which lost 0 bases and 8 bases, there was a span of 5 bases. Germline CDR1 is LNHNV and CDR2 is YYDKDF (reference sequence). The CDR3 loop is CATSRDTDSPLHF. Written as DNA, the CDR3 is TGTGCCACCAGCAGAGATACGGATTCACCCCTCCACTTT. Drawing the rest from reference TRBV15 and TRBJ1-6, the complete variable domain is DAMVIQNPRYQVTQFGKPVTLSCSQTLNHNVMYWYQQKSSQAPKLLFHYYDKDFNNEADTPDNFQSRRPNTSFCFLDIRSPGLGDTAMYLCATSRDTDSPLHFGNGTRLTVT.

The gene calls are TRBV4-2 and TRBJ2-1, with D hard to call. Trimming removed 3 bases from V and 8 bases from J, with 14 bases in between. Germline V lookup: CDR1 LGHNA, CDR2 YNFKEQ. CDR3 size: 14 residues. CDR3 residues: CASSHEERRYEQFF. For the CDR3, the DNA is TGTGCCAGCAGCCACGAGGAAAGGAGATATGAGCAGTTCTTC.

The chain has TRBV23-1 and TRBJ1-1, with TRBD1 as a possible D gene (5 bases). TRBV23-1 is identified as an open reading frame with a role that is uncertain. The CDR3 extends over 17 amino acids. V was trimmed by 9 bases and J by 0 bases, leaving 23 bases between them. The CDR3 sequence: CARNPPNQGRLNTEAFF. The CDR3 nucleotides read TGCGCCAGGAATCCACCAAATCAGGGTAGGCTGAACACTGAAGCTTTCTTT.

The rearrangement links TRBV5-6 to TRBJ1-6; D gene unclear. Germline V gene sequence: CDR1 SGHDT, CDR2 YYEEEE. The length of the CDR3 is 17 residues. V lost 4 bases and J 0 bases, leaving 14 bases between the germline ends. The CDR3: CASSPSLLSSYNSPLHF. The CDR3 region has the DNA TGTGCCAGCAGCCCATCACTCTTGAGCTCCTATAATTCACCCCTCCACTTT.

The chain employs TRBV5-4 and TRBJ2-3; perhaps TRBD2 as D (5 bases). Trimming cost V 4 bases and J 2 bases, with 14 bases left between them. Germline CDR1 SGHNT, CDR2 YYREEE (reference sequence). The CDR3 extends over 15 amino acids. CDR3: CASSPPGGLTDTQYF. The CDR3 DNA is TGTGCCAGCAGCCCGCCGGGCGGACTCACAGATACGCAGTATTTT.

Here the CDR3 reads CATSRDLSRPANNEQFF. CDR3 nucleotides: TGTGCCACCAGCAGAGATCTGTCCAGGCCCGCCAACAATGAGCAGTTCTTC. The chain couples TRBV15 to TRBJ2-1, with D uncertain. Germline V gene data show CDR1 as LNHNV and CDR2 as YYDKDF (reference sequence). This CDR3 contains 17 residues. Trimming removed 0 bases from V and 5 bases from J, with 17 bases in between.

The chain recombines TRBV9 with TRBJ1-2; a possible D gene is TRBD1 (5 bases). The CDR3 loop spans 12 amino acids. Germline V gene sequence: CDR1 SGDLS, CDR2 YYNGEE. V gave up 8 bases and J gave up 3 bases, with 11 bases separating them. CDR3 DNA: TGTGCCAGTAGGGGCGGTTACTATGGCTACACCTTC. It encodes CASRGGYYGYTF.

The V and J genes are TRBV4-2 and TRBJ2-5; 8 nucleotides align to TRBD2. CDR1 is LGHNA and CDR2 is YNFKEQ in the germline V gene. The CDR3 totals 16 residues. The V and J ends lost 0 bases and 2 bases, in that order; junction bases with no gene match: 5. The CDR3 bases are TGTGCCAGCAGCCAAGAGTTAGCGGGGTTACAAGAGACCCAGTACTTC. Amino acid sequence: CASSQELAGLQETQYF.

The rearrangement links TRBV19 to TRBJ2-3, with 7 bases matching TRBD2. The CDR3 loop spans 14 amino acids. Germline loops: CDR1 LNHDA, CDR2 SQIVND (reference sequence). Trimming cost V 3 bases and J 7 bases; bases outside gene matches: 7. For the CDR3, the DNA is TGTGCCAGTAGTATGGGGGAGGGCTGGAATACGCAGTATTTT. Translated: CASSMGEGWNTQYF.

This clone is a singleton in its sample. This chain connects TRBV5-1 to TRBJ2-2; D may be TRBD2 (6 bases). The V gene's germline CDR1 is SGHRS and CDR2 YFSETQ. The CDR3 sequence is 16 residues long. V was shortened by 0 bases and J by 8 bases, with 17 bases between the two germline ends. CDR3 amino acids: CASSLDVSRERGELFF. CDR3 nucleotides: TGCGCCAGCAGCTTGGATGTATCGCGGGAAAGGGGGGAGCTGTTTTTT.